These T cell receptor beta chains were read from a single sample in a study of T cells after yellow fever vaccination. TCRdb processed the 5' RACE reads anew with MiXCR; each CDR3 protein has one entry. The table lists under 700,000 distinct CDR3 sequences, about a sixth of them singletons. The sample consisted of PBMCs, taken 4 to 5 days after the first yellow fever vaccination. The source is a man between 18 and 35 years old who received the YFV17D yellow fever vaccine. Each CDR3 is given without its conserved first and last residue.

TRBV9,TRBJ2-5,ASSVQGGGETQY
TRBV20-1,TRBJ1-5,SAPGQENQPQH
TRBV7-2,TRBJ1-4,ASSSTGGEKLF
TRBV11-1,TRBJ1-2,ATSARDYGYT
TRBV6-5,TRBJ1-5,ASKTGDQPQH
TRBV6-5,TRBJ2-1,ASSYSSYNEQF
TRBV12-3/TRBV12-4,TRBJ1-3,ASRVNSGNTIY
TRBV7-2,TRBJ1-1,ASRIGGMGTEAF
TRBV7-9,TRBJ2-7,ASSAPGYEQY
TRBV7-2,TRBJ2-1,ASSLSGDRAEQF
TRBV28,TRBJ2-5,ASTWGPGGEETQY
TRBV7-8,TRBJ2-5,ASSSGVLSGTSGGWG
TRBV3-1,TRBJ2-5,ASSPPGLVRETQY
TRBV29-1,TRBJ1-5,SVRQGAGQPQH
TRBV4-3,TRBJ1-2,ASSQSGRGYGYT
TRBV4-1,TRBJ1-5,ASSSPDSNQPQH
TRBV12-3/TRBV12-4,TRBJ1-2,ASSLALFSDGYT
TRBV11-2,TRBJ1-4,ASSSLAGSTLDEKLF
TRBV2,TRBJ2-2,ATPVLSGGAWTGELF
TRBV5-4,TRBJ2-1,ASSVPGPTDNEQF
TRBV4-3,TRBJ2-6,ASSQDFRANVLT
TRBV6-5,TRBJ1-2,ASRLGTFGYT
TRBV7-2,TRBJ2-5,ASSLVGLAGGGETQY
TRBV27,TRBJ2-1,ASSFSGSRGEQF
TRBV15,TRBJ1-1,ATSRDGSGGWTEAF